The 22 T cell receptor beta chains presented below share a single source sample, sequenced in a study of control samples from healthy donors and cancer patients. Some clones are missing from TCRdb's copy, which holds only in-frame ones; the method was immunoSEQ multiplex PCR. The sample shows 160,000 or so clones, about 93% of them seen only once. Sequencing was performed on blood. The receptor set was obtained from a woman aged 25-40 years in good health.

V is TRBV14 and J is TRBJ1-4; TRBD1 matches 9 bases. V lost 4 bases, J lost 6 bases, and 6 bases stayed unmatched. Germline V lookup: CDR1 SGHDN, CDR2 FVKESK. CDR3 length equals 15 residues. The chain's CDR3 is CASSLSWDRDEKLFF. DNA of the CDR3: TGTGCCAGCAGCCTTTCGTGGGACAGGGATGAAAAACTGTTTTTT.

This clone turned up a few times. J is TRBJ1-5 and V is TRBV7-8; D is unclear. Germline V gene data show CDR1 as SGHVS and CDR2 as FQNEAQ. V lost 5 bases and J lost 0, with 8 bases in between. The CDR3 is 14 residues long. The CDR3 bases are TGTGCCAGCAGCCCTGACGCTAGCAATCAGCCCCAGCATTTT. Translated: CASSPDASNQPQHF.

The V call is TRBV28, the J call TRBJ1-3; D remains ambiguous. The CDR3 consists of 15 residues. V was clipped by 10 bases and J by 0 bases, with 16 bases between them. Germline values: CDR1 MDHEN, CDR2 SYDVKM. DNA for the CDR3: TGTGCCATCGAACCGTCGGGAAGCTCTGGAAACACCATATATTTT. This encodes CAIEPSGSSGNTIYF.

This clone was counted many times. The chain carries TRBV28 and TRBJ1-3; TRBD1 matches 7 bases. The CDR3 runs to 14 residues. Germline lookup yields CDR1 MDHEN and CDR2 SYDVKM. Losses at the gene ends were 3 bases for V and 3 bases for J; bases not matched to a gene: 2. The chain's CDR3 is CASSFTGVGNTIYF. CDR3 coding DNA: TGTGCCAGCAGTTTCACAGGGGTTGGAAACACCATATATTTT.

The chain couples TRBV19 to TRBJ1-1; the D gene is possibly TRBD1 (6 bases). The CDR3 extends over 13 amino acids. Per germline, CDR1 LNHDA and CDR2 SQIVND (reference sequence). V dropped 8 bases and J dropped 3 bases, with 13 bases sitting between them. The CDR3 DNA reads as TGTGCCAGTTTGGCGGGGGCTTACACTGAAGCTTTCTTT. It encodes CASLAGAYTEAFF.

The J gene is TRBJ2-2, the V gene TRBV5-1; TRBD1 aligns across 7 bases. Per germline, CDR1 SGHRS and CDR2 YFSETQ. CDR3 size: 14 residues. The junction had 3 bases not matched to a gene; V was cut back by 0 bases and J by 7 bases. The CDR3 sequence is CASSLDRGVGELFF. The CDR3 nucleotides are TGCGCCAGCAGCTTGGACAGGGGAGTCGGGGAGCTGTTTTTT.

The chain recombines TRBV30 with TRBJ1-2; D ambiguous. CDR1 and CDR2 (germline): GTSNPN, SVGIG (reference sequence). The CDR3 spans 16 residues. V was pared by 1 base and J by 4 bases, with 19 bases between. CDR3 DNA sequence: TGTGCCTGGAGTGAATCTTACAGAAAAGGGCGCTATGGCTACACCTTC. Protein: CAWSESYRKGRYGYTF. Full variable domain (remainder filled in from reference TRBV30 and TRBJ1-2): SQTIHQWPATLVQPVGSPLSLECTVEGTSNPNLYWYRQAAGRGLQLLFYSVGIGQISSEVPQNLSASRPQDRQFILSSKKLLLSDSGFYLCAWSESYRKGRYGYTFGSGTRLTVV.

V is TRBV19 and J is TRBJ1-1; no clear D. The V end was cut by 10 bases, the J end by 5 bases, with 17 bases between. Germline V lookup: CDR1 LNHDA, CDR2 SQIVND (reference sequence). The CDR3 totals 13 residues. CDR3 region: CATTLRGETEAFF. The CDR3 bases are TGTGCCACAACACTACGGGGAGAAACTGAAGCTTTCTTT.

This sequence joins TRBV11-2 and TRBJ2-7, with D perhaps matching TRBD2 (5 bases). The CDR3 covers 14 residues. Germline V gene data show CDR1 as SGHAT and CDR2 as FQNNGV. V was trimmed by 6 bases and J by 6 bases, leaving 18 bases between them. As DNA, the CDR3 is TGTGCCAGCAGTTCCAATGCCGGGAAGGCCGAGCAGTACTTC. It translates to CASSSNAGKAEQYF. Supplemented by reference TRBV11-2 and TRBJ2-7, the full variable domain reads EAGVAQSPRYKIIEKRQSVAFWCNPISGHATLYWYQQILGQGPKLLIQFQNNGVVDDSQLPKDRFSAERLKGVDSTLKIQPAKLEDSAVYLCASSSNAGKAEQYFGPGTRLTVT.

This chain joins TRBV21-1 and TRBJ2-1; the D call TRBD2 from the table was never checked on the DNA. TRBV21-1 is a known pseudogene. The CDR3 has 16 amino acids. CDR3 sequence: CASSNPPSGLYNEQFF. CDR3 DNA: TGTGCCAGCAGCAACCCCCCTAGCGGGCTATACAATGAGCAGTTCTTC.

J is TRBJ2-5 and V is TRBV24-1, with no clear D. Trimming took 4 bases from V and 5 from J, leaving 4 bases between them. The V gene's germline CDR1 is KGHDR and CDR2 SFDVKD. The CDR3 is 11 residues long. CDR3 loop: CATSDLETQYF. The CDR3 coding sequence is TGTGCCACCAGTGACCTGGAGACCCAGTACTTC.

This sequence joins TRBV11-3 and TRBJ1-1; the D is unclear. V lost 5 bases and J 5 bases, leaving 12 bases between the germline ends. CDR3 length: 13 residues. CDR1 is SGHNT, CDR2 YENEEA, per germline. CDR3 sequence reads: CASSMGVETEAFF. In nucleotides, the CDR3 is TGTGCCAGCAGCATGGGTGTAGAGACTGAAGCTTTCTTT.

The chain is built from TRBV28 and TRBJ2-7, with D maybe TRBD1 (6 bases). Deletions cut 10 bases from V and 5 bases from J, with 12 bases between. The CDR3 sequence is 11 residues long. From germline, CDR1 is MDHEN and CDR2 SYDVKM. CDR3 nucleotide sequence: TGTGCCACCCTACAGGGCCACGAGCAGTACTTC. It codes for CATLQGHEQYF.

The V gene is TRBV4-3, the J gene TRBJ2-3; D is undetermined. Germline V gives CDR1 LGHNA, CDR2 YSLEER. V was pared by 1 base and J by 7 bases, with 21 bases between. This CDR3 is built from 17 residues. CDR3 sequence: CASSQVWAPNQFNTQYF. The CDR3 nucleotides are TGCGCCAGCAGCCAAGTCTGGGCACCGAATCAATTTAATACGCAGTATTTT.

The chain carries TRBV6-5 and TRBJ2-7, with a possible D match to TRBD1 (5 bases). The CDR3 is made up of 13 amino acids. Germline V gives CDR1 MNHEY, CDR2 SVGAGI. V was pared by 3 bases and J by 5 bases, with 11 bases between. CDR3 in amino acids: CASSYSRVHEQYF. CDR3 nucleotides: TGTGCCAGCAGTTATAGCAGGGTCCACGAGCAGTACTTC.

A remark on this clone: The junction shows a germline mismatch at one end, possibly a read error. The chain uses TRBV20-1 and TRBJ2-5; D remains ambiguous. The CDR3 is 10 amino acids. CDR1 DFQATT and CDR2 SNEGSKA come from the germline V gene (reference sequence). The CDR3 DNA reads TGCAGTGCTAGAGATGCCGGACCTCACTTC. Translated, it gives CSARDAGPHF.

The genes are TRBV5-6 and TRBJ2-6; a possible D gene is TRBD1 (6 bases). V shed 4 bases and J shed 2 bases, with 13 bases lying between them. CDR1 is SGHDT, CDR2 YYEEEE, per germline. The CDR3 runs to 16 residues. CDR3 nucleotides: TGTGCCAGCAGCGCGACAGGATCTGCTGGGGCCAACGTCCTGACTTTC. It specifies CASSATGSAGANVLTF. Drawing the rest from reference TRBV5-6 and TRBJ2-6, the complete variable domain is DAGVTQSPTHLIKTRGQQVTLRCSPKSGHDTVSWYQQALGQGPQFIFQYYEEEERQRGNFPDRFSGHQFPNYSSELNVNALLLGDSALYLCASSATGSAGANVLTFGAGSRLTVL.

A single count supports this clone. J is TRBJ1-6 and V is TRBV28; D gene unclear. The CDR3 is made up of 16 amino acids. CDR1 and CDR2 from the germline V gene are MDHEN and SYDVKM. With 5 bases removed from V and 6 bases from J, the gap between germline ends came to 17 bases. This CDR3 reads CASSPRFVSFNSPLHF. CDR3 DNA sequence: TGTGCCAGCAGTCCCCGCTTTGTCAGCTTTAATTCACCCCTCCACTTT.

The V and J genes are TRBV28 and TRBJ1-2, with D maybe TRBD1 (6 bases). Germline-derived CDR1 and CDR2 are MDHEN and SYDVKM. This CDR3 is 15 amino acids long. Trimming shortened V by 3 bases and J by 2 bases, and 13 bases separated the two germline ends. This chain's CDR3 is CASSFFPTGNYGYTF. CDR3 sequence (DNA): TGTGCCAGCAGTTTTTTCCCAACAGGGAACTATGGCTACACCTTC.

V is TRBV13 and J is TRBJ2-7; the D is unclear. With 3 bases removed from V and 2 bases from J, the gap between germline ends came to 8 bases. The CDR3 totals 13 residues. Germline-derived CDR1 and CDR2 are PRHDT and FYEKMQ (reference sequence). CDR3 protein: CASSFENAYEQYF. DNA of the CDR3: TGTGCCAGCAGCTTTGAGAACGCCTACGAGCAGTACTTC.

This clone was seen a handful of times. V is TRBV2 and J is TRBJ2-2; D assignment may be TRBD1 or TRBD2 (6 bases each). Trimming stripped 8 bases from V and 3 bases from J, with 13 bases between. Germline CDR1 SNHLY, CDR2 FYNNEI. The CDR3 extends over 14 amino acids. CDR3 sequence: CASRVGGDTGELFF. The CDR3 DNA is TGTGCCAGCCGGGTGGGGGGCGACACCGGGGAGCTGTTTTTT. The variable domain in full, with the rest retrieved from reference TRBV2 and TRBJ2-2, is EPEVTQTPSHQVTQMGQEVILRCVPISNHLYFYWYRQILGQKVEFLVSFYNNEISEKSEIFDDQFSVERPDGSNFTLKIRSTKLEDSAMYFCASRVGGDTGELFFGEGSRLTVL.

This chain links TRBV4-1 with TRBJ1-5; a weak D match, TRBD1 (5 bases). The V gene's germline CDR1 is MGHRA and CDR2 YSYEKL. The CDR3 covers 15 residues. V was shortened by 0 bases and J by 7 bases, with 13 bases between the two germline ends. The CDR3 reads CASSQDNGAGQPQHF. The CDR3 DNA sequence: TGCGCCAGCAGCCAAGATAATGGGGCGGGGCAGCCCCAGCATTTT.